One and the same sample provided the 14 T cell receptor beta chains below, sequenced in a study of shared clonotypes between healthy human individuals (dated by TCRdb to the early 2020s). Libraries came from the immunoSEQ multiplex PCR assay. The table comes from immuneACCESS by way of TCRdb, which keeps in-frame sequences with V and J called. Part of the clones is missing from these tables; in studies checked, under half for an unresolved V gene and the rest for unknown reasons. The sample profile shows about 1 million clones; about 75% of them were found once. The top ten clonotypes cover approximately 1.5% of the sample. The material sequenced was memory CD4+ T cells sorted from blood. What this sample's cell subset or site label stands for: CD45RA-negative fraction. The receptor set was obtained from a man aged 18 to 29 in good health.

The chain links TRBV14 to TRBJ1-1; tentatively, D is TRBD1 (6 bases). This CDR3 is 13 amino acids long. Germline lookup yields CDR1 SGHDN and CDR2 FVKESK. Between the trimmed V and J ends, which lost 1 base and 12 bases, there was a span of 15 bases. CDR3 sequence: CASSQVAGGETFF. The DNA of the CDR3 is TGTGCCAGCAGCCAAGTGGCCGGGGGCGAAACTTTCTTT.

The genes are TRBV6-1 and TRBJ1-6, with D uncertain. This CDR3 contains 14 residues. Germline values: CDR1 MNHNS, CDR2 SASEGT. Between the trimmed V and J ends, which lost 8 bases and 13 bases, there was a span of 21 bases. The CDR3 DNA sequence: TGTGCCAGCCTAGGGCTCGGGATGGAAGTGCCCCTCCACTTT. Encoded protein: CASLGLGMEVPLHF.

The sample holds many counts of this clone. This chain links TRBV9 with TRBJ2-1; D is unresolved. Per the germline V gene, CDR1 is SGDLS and CDR2 is YYNGEE. This CDR3 is built from 13 residues. V shed 0 bases and J shed 6 bases, with 7 bases lying between them. In nucleotides, the CDR3 is TGTGCCAGCAGCGTAGGGCAGGTCAATGAGCAGTTCTTC. Protein: CASSVGQVNEQFF.

The chain combines TRBV7-2 with TRBJ2-2, with D perhaps TRBD1 (6 bases). The CDR3 covers 16 residues. V gave up 5 bases and J gave up 7 bases, with 20 bases separating them. CDR1 SGHTA and CDR2 FQGNSA come from the germline V gene. CDR3 sequence: CASSPGTRASGGELFF. In DNA form, the CDR3 reads TGTGCCAGCAGCCCCGGGACAAGGGCCTCCGGCGGGGAGCTGTTTTTT.

This clone showed up just once. The chain links TRBV2 to TRBJ1-5, with a possible D match to TRBD1 (5 bases). Germline V lookup: CDR1 SNHLY, CDR2 FYNNEI. CDR3 size: 13 residues. Trimming pared 2 bases from V and 7 bases from J, leaving 9 bases between. This CDR3 is CASSESRGQPQHF. CDR3 DNA: TGTGCCAGCAGTGAATCTCGGGGGCAGCCCCAGCATTTT.

This clone was detected only a few times. In the same sample, other DNA sequences code for this CDR3. The rearrangement joins TRBV18 to TRBJ2-1; 8 bases fit TRBD2. The V gene's germline CDR1 is KGHSH and CDR2 LQKENI. V was pared by 4 bases and J by 10 bases, with 6 bases of the junction left unmatched. There are 13 residues in the CDR3. CDR3 nucleotides: TGTGCCAGCTCACTGACCTTAGCGGGGGAGCAGTTCTTC. Encoded protein: CASSLTLAGEQFF.

Many counts were recorded for this clone. CDR3 nucleotide sequence: TGTGCCAGCAGCTTAGAACTAGCGGGAGTATCCGAGCAGTACTTC. This codes for CASSLELAGVSEQYF. V usage is TRBV7-8 and J usage is TRBJ2-7; 11 bases match TRBD2. Germline V gene sequence: CDR1 SGHVS, CDR2 FQNEAQ. V dropped 1 base and J dropped 6; count of bases not matched to a gene: 5. The length of the CDR3 is 15 residues.

The chain links TRBV10-2 to TRBJ2-7; 12 positions agree with TRBD1. Trimming removed 2 bases from V and 5 bases from J; junction bases left unmatched: 4. Germline CDR1 and CDR2: WSHSY and SAAADI. The CDR3 is 15 residues long. The chain's CDR3 is CASSEPGTGGDEQYF. The DNA of the CDR3 is TGCGCCAGCAGTGAGCCCGGGACAGGGGGCGACGAGCAGTACTTC.

The rearrangement uses TRBV21-1 and TRBJ2-7; the table's D call, TRBD2, has no DNA check behind it. TRBV21-1 is an annotated pseudogene. The CDR3 covers 15 residues. CDR3 sequence: CASRFASGFSYEQYF. In nucleotides, the CDR3 is TGTGCCAGCAGGTTCGCTAGCGGGTTCTCCTACGAGCAGTACTTC.

The rearrangement joins TRBV30 to TRBJ2-3; 10 bases line up with TRBD2. Trimming at V came to 4 bases and at J to 1 base, leaving 5 bases not matched to a gene. CDR1 GTSNPN and CDR2 SVGIG come from the germline V gene (reference sequence). This CDR3 is 15 amino acids long. The CDR3 coding sequence is TGTGCCTGGACTCCTGGGACTAGCGGCACAGATACGCAGTATTTT. It yields the protein CAWTPGTSGTDTQYF.

The rearrangement uses TRBV5-4 and TRBJ2-6; 7 bases map to TRBD1. Germline V gene sequence: CDR1 SGHNT, CDR2 YYREEE (reference sequence). J was trimmed by 2 bases and V by 1 base; bases with no gene match: 0. CDR3 size: 15 residues. As DNA, the CDR3 is TGTGCCAGCAGCTTGACAGGGGCTGGGGCCAACGTCCTGACTTTC. This translates into CASSLTGAGANVLTF.

With regard to this clone: A far larger clone is off by one base, so a read error is likely. In the same sample, other DNA sequences code for this CDR3. CDR3 loop: CASRQSGTEAFF. The CDR3 DNA reads TGTGCCAGCAGGCAGTCGGGCACTGAAGCCTTCTTT. The chain couples TRBV14 to TRBJ1-1; D is uncertain. This CDR3 contains 12 residues. Germline V gives CDR1 SGHDN, CDR2 FVKESK.

This chain connects TRBV14 to TRBJ1-1, with 7 nucleotides matching TRBD1. The CDR3 loop spans 12 amino acids. The germline gives CDR1 SGHDN, CDR2 FVKESK. The V gene end was trimmed by 2 bases and the J gene end by 13 bases; junction bases not matched to a gene: 7. The CDR3 protein is CASSQLRTGDFF. CDR3 in DNA: TGTGCCAGCAGCCAACTTAGGACAGGAGATTTCTTT.

Turning to this clone: Additional DNA sequences in this sample encode the identical CDR3. V usage is TRBV6-5 and J usage is TRBJ1-5, with 7 nucleotides matching TRBD1. This CDR3 is built from 14 residues. Germline CDR1 and CDR2: MNHEY and SVGAGI. After removal of 8 bases from V and 2 bases from J, the junction contained 6 bases not matched to a gene. In nucleotides, the CDR3 is TGTGCCAGCGGAGACAGGGATGGCAATCAGCCCCAGCATTTT. This translates into CASGDRDGNQPQHF.